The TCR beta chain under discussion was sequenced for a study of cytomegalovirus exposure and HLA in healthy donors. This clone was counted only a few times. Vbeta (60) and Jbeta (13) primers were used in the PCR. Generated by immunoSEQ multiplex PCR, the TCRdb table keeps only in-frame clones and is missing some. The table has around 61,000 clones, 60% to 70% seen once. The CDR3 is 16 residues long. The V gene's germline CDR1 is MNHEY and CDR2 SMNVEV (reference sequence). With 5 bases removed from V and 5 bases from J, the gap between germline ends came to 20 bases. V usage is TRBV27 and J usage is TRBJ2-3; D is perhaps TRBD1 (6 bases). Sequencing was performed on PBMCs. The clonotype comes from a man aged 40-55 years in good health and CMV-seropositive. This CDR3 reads CASSLGLDRFIDTQYF. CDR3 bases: TGTGCCAGCAGTCTGGGGTTGGACAGATTTATAGATACGCAGTATTTT.